A selection of T cell receptor beta chains follows, all from one sample in a study of T cell responses to AZD1222 COVID-19 vaccine. Clones were read by immunoSEQ multiplex PCR, and TCRdb kept only the in-frame ones, dropping some. The sample contains some 170,000 clones, around nine tenths of which appear only once. Material: peripheral blood, obtained on day 0 of AZD1222 vaccination. Every receptor here comes from an adult in good health. Each CDR3 is given without its conserved first and last residue.

TRBV5-1	ASRGRAAEAF
TRBV5-1	ASSLGASPSTDTQY
TRBV6-1	ASSEADWAQETQY
TRBV10-1	ASSESVGAGVTETQY
TRBV3-1/TRBV3-2	ASARRTNSYEQY
TRBV5-1	ASSLRLGLAVQETQY
TRBV7-4	ASSSPRGLCDTQY
TRBV24-1	ATSDPYRIPYYEQY
TRBV2	ASRMLAGYNEQF
TRBV19	ASSEGPSYNEQF
TRBV24-1	ATSDSTGTGTDTQY
TRBV11-2	ASSLEPGGYEQY
TRBV7-8	ASSSGINQETQY
TRBV6-1	ASSERPNTEAF
TRBV27	ASSSNRGNQPQH
TRBV27	ASSSADRGYTEAF
TRBV11-2	ASSLSQGANEQY
TRBV10-3	AISFSGPTYEQY
TRBV27	ASSVLQGASYGYT
TRBV7-2	ASSLRLNQPQH
TRBV14	ASSPRLAGEETQY
TRBV6-5	ASSYDRFYGYT
TRBV27	ASSAGTGGEKLF
TRBV5-1	ASSALPGQGARTDTQY
TRBV21-1	ASSESPLASKTYEQY
TRBV5-6	ASNSSGRAGELF
TRBV5-1	ASSLVAGTGELF
TRBV6-5	ASSYSRLAGGNEQF
TRBV4-2	ASSRGEGEKLF
TRBV30	AWSVRRAAGELF
TRBV27	ASSSRWQSNTEAF
TRBV5-6	ASSLEFRGVLDGYT
TRBV11-3	ASSQSSYNSPLH
TRBV5-6	ASSFGSPDTEAF
TRBV5-8	ASDSGSTMNTEAF
TRBV10-3	AISETAPNEKLF
TRBV30	AWTQGGNQPQH
TRBV27	ASSLGGYEQY
TRBV19	ASKGQGNSEAF
TRBV5-1	ASSLEGETQY
TRBV5-1	ASSLARGQNTGELF
TRBV7-9	ASSSGGNRDEKLF
TRBV5-4	ASSGGTYNEQF
TRBV7-8	ASSLVGFVEQY
TRBV5-1	ASSSDPVTTNEKLF
TRBV28	ASSSPGVNTEAF
TRBV3-1/TRBV3-2	ASSHRASYNSPLH
TRBV11-1	ASTPRPKETQY
TRBV3-1/TRBV3-2	ASSQDGGMSGEAF
TRBV10-3	AISEGQGVGNTIY
TRBV18	ASTDGDSYEQY
TRBV21-1	ASSTHRTVADTQY
TRBV7-2	ASSLVGTPNSNQPQH
TRBV6-2/TRBV6-3	ASSDEKRPSGRAIEQF
TRBV5-1	ASSLAGSEQY
TRBV27	ASSSDSYNSPLH
TRBV29-1	SVFRGRNEQF